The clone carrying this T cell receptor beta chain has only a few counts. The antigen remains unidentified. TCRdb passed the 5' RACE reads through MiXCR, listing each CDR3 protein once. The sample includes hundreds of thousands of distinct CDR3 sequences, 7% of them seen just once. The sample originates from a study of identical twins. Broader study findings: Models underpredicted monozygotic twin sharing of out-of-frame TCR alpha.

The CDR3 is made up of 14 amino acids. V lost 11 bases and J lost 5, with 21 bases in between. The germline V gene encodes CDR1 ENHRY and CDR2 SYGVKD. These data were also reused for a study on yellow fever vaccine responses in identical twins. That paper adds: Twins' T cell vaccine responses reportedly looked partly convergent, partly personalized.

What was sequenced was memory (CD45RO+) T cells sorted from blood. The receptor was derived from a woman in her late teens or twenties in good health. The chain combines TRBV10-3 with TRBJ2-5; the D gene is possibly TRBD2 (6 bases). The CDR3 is CAVNPGLQKETQYF. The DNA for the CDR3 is TGTGCCGTCAACCCGGGACTGCAGAAGGAGACCCAGTACTTC.